These 13 T cell receptor beta chains came from one sample sequenced in a study of cytomegalovirus exposure and HLA in healthy donors. Both 60 Vbeta primers and 13 Jbeta primers went into the PCR. TCRdb's copy holds only in-frame clones and misses some; the assay was immunoSEQ multiplex PCR. The sample holds about 130,000 clones; 65% to 80% are singletons and the top ten take about 1.8%. The sample consisted of PBMCs. Every receptor here comes from a middle-aged woman in good health and CMV-seronegative.

The chain uses TRBV9 and TRBJ2-1; tentatively, D is TRBD2 (6 bases). Germline V gene lookup returns CDR1 SGDLS and CDR2 YYNGEE. Trimming removed 5 bases from V and 7 bases from J, with 16 bases in between. This CDR3 has 14 residues. The CDR3 nucleotides read TGTGCCAGCAGGGAGGGGAATACGGGTAATGAGCAGTTCTTC. Translating it yields CASREGNTGNEQFF.

This chain joins TRBV7-2 and TRBJ2-2; 9 nucleotides match TRBD2. Germline V gives CDR1 SGHTA, CDR2 FQGNSA. This CDR3 comprises 15 residues. The trim removed 4 bases at V and 7 bases at J, leaving 7 bases unmatched. In DNA form, the CDR3 reads TGTGCCAGCAGCTCCGAGCTAGCGGGGATCGGGGAGCTGTTTTTT. This gives the protein CASSSELAGIGELFF.

This chain uses TRBV29-1 with TRBJ1-2; the D gene is possibly TRBD1 (5 bases). V lost 3 bases, J lost 8 bases, and 16 bases lay in between. The germline CDR1 and CDR2 sequences are SQVTM and ANQGSEA. This CDR3 region has 13 residues. The CDR3 region has the DNA TGCAGCGTTGAGGGGCAGGGCGCCGGAGGCTACACCTTC. It specifies CSVEGQGAGGYTF.

This clone has only a few counts. The V gene is TRBV18, the J gene TRBJ1-5; TRBD1 agrees at 7 bases. The V gene end was trimmed by 2 bases and the J gene end by 5 bases; junction bases not matched to a gene: 6. Germline values: CDR1 KGHSH, CDR2 LQKENI. CDR3 length: 15 residues. CDR3 sequence: CASSPEGAPDQPQHF. The CDR3 coding sequence is TGTGCCAGCTCACCAGAGGGGGCCCCCGATCAGCCCCAGCATTTT.

This clone was picked up one time. This rearrangement joins TRBV27 to TRBJ1-1; tentative D call: TRBD1 (6 bases). Trimming removed 3 bases from V and 5 bases from J, with 10 bases in between. There are 13 residues in the CDR3. Germline CDR1 MNHEY, CDR2 SMNVEV (reference sequence). This chain's CDR3 is CASSFGRGTEAFF. The CDR3 DNA reads TGTGCCAGCAGTTTTGGGAGGGGGACTGAAGCTTTCTTT.

This clone has just a few counts. This chain connects TRBV6-5 to TRBJ2-1; 9 bases match TRBD2. V trimming: 4 bases; J trimming: 6 bases; junction bases outside the gene matches: 10. Germline values: CDR1 MNHEY, CDR2 SVGAGI. CDR3 length equals 16 residues. Here the CDR3 DNA reads TGTGCCAGCAGTTTGGGAAGGCTAGCGGGACGCAATGAGCAGTTCTTC. It specifies CASSLGRLAGRNEQFF.

This clone showed up just a few times. This sequence joins TRBV6-1 and TRBJ2-3; 11 bases are a match to TRBD2. Germline assignment: CDR1 MNHNS and CDR2 SASEGT. V dropped 4 bases and J dropped 6; count of bases not matched to a gene: 12. There are 17 residues in the CDR3. CDR3 loop: CASSGGGSGGAEDTQYF. The CDR3 coding sequence is TGTGCCAGCAGTGGAGGGGGTAGCGGGGGGGCGGAGGATACGCAGTATTTT.

V usage is TRBV4-2 and J usage is TRBJ1-4; TRBD1 aligns across 10 bases. This CDR3 has 17 residues. The J segment lost 11 bases and the V segment lost 0 bases, leaving 12 bases of the junction unmatched. Germline lookup yields CDR1 LGHNA and CDR2 YNFKEQ. The CDR3 DNA reads as TGTGCCAGCAGCCAAGAGTGGACAGGGGGGTCCCAGAAGAAACTGTTTTTT. It yields the protein CASSQEWTGGSQKKLFF.

A note on this clone: The sample contains more than one DNA sequence encoding this CDR3. The genes are TRBV18 and TRBJ2-1; D unresolved. The CDR3 consists of 12 residues. V lost 6 bases and J lost 6, with 9 bases in between. CDR1 and CDR2 (germline): KGHSH, LQKENI. This CDR3 reads CASSPLGNEQFF. The CDR3 bases are TGTGCCAGCTCCCCCCTAGGCAATGAGCAGTTCTTC.

V and J are TRBV30 and TRBJ1-1, with TRBD1 matching over 9 bases. CDR3 length: 14 residues. CDR1 GTSNPN and CDR2 SVGIG come from the germline V gene (reference sequence). The ends lost 0 bases at V and 5 bases at J; junction bases unmatched: 4. The CDR3 nucleotides are TGTGCCTGGAGTGTTACAGGGGGCAGTACTGAAGCTTTCTTT. Translation: CAWSVTGGSTEAFF.

The chain employs TRBV7-9 and TRBJ2-7, with TRBD1 matching over 7 bases. Germline CDR1 reads SEHNR; CDR2 reads FQNEAQ (reference sequence). After removal of 1 base from V and 5 bases from J, the junction contained 5 bases not matched to a gene. This CDR3 spans 14 amino acids. The CDR3 sequence is CASSLGTGAHEQYF. The CDR3 region has the DNA TGTGCCAGCAGCTTAGGTACAGGGGCCCACGAGCAGTACTTC.

The rearrangement uses TRBV19 and TRBJ1-5; no clear D. The CDR3 covers 15 residues. Germline V lookup: CDR1 LNHDA, CDR2 SQIVND (reference sequence). Trimming stripped 8 bases from V and 0 bases from J, with 14 bases between. In nucleotides, the CDR3 is TGTGCCAGTTTTGGCGGCCGATATAGCAATCAGCCCCAGCATTTT. Translated, it gives CASFGGRYSNQPQHF.

J is TRBJ2-2 and V is TRBV7-3, with D maybe TRBD1 (6 bases). Germline values: CDR1 SGHTA, CDR2 FQGTGA. The CDR3 is 14 amino acids. Trimming took 6 bases from V and 1 from J, leaving 9 bases between them. As DNA, the CDR3 is TGTGCCAGCAGTAGGGGGTGGAACACCGGGGAGCTGTTTTTT. As protein: CASSRGWNTGELFF.